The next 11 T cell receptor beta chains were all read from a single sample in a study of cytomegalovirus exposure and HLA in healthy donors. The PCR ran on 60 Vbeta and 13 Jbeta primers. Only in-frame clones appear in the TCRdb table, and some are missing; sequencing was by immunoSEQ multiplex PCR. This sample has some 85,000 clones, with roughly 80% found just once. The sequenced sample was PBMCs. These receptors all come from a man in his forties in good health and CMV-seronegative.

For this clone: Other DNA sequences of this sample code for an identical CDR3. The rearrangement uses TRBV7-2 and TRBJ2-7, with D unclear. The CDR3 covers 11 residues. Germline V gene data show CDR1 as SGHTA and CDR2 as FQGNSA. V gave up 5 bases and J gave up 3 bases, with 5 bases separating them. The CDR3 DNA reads TGTGCCAGCAGCCCTAACTACGAGCAGTACTTC. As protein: CASSPNYEQYF. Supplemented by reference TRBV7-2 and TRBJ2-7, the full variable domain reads GAGVSQSPSNKVTEKGKDVELRCDPISGHTALYWYRQSLGQGLEFLIYFQGNSAPDKSGLPSDRFSAERTGGSVSTLTIQRTQQEDSAVYLCASSPNYEQYFGPGTRLTVT.

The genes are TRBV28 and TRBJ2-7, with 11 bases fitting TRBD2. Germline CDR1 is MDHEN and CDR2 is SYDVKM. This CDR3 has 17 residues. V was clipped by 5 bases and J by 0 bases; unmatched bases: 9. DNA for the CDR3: TGTGCCAGCAGTCTGAGACTAGCGGGGCTAAGCTCCTACGAGCAGTACTTC. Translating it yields CASSLRLAGLSSYEQYF. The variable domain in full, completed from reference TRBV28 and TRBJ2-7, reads DVKVTQSSRYLVKRTGEKVFLECVQDMDHENMFWYRQDPGLGLRLIYFSYDVKMKEKGDIPEGYSVSREKKERFSLILESASTNQTSMYLCASSLRLAGLSSYEQYFGPGTRLTVT.

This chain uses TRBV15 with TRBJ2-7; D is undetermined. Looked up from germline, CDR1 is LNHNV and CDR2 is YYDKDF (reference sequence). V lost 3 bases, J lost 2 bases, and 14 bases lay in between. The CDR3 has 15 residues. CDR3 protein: CATSRRASPAYEQYF. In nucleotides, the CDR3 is TGTGCCACCAGCAGGCGAGCGTCACCGGCCTACGAGCAGTACTTC.

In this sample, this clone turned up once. CDR3 region: CASSIDDRVNTEAFF. The CDR3 DNA sequence: TGTGCCAGTAGTATTGATGACAGGGTGAACACTGAAGCTTTCTTT. The V call is TRBV19, the J call TRBJ1-1; 7 bases agree with TRBD1. CDR3 length: 15 residues. Germline-derived CDR1 and CDR2 are LNHDA and SQIVND (reference sequence). V was pared by 3 bases and J by 0 bases, with 4 bases of the junction left unmatched.

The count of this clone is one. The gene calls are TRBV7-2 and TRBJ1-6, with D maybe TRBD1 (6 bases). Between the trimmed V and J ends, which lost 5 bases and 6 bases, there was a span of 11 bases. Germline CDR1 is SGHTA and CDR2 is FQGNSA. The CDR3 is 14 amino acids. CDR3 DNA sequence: TGTGCCAGCAGCCCGGACAGTTTTAATTCACCCCTCCACTTT. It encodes CASSPDSFNSPLHF.

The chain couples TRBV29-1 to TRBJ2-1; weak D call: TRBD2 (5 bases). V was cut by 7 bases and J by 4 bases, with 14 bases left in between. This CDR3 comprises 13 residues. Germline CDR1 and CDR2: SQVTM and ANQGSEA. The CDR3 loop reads CSATDGLYNEQFF. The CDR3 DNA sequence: TGCAGCGCGACTGATGGACTGTACAATGAGCAGTTCTTC.

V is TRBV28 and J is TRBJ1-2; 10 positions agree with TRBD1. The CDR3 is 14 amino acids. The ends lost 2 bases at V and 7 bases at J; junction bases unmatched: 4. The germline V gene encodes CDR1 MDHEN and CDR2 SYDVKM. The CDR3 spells CASSLVTGGFGYTF. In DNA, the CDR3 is TGTGCCAGCAGTTTAGTGACAGGGGGCTTTGGCTACACCTTC.

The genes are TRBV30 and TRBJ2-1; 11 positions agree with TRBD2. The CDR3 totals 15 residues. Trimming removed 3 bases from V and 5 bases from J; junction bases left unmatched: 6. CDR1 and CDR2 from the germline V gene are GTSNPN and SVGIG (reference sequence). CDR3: CAWRELAGVNNEQFF. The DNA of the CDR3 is TGTGCCTGGAGGGAACTAGCGGGGGTTAACAATGAGCAGTTCTTC.

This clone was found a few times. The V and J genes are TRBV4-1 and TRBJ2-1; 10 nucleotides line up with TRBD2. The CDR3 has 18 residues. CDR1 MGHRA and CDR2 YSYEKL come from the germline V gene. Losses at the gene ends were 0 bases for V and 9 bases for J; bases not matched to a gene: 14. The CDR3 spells CASSQEGGRLAGVGEQFF. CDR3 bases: TGCGCCAGCAGCCAAGAGGGAGGCCGCCTAGCGGGGGTGGGTGAGCAGTTCTTC.

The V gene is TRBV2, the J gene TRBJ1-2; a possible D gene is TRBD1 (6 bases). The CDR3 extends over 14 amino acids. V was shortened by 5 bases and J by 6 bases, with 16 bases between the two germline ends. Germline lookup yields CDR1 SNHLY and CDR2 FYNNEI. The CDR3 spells CASSRRGFSDGYTF. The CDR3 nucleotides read TGTGCCAGCAGTAGAAGGGGGTTTAGCGATGGCTACACCTTC.

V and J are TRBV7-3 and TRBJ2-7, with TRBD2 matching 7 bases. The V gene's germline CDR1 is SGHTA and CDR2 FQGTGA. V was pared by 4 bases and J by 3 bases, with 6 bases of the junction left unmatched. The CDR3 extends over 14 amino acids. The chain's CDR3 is CASSSPPGGYEQYF. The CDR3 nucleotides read TGTGCCAGCAGCTCCCCCCCGGGAGGCTACGAGCAGTACTTC.